This TCR beta chain comes out of a study of blood T cell repertoires in COVID-19. The wider study: Specimens from acute and convalescent COVID-19 originated in the United States, Italy and Spain. Sources were T cells, B-cell-depleted T cells, or PBMCs; the material itself was cDNA or gDNA.

Germline V gene lookup returns CDR1 SGHTA and CDR2 FQGNSA. This CDR3 is built from 13 residues. Deletions cut 5 bases from V and 3 bases from J, with 9 bases between. In the study's own analysis: The assay estimated nucleated cells by amplifying reference gene primers. Data came from immunoSEQ multiplex PCR; TCRdb stores just in-frame clones and leaves some out. V and J calls and clone size are those listed in that table; D and trimming were worked out from the DNA. This sample yields 150,000 to 200,000 clones, of which around 83% are seen a single time; 1.5% belongs to the top ten. The rearrangement joins TRBV7-2 to TRBJ2-3; possibly TRBD1 for D (5 bases). The sample taken for sequencing was peripheral blood. This receptor was identified in a human donor in a cohort sampled during active COVID-19. The CDR3 sequence is CASSPRQTDTQYF. In nucleotides, the CDR3 is TGTGCCAGCAGCCCCCGACAGACAGATACGCAGTATTTT.